Listed below are T cell receptor beta chains from one sample, sequenced in a study of T cell responses to AZD1222 COVID-19 vaccine. Repertoires were generated with immunoSEQ multiplex PCR, while TCRdb's copy carries only in-frame clones and drops some. The data show 110,000 to 150,000 clones, with 80% to 90% seen just once and roughly 1.7% held by the top ten. The specimen comprised peripheral blood, sampled on day 0 of AZD1222 vaccination. These receptors were taken from an adult in good health. Each CDR3 is given without its conserved first and last residue.

j_gene,v_gene,CDR3aa
TRBJ2-1,TRBV5-1,ASSLSLAGYNEQF
TRBJ1-5,TRBV6-5,ASRKDRDQPQH
TRBJ1-4,TRBV30,AWRGDSTNEKLF
TRBJ2-3,TRBV4-1,ASSQDLYSGPLNTQY
TRBJ2-7,TRBV11-3,ASSSSFGSGFEQY
TRBJ2-7,TRBV19,ASAAGQNYEQY
TRBJ1-1,TRBV7-2,ASSLDALNTEAF
TRBJ2-1,TRBV9,ASSPGLADYNEQF
TRBJ1-4,TRBV9,ASSVGSGGGEKLF
TRBJ1-1,TRBV3-1/TRBV3-2,ASSWAGSEAF
TRBJ2-2,TRBV9,ASSVVGRGTGELF
TRBJ2-1,TRBV15,ATSRDGGGYNEQF
TRBJ1-2,TRBV29-1,SVEDPHRDYGYT
TRBJ1-5,TRBV19,ASSGMSWQPQH
TRBJ1-3,TRBV19,ASRTLSSGNTIY
TRBJ1-5,TRBV5-6,ASSSRNQPQH
TRBJ2-7,TRBV5-5,ASSARQGFQTYEQY
TRBJ2-7,TRBV6-5,ASSLYPDKTYEQY
TRBJ2-7,TRBV5-6,ASSLGYFSYEQY
TRBJ2-5,TRBV11-3,ASSPGTTYQETQY
TRBJ2-1,TRBV27,ASAGLPPGNEQF
TRBJ1-2,TRBV7-8,ASSLRGTDAPYNYGYT